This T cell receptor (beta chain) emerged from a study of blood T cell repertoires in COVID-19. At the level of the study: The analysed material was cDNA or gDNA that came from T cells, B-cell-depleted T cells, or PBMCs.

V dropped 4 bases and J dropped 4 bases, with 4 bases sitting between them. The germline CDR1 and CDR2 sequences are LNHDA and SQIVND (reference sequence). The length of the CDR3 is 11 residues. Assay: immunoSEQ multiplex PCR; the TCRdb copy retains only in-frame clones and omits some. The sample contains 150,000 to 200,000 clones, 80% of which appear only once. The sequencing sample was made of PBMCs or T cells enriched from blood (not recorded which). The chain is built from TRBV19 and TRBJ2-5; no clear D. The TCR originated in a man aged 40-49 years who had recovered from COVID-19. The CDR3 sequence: CASSTGETQYF. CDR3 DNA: TGTGCCAGTAGTACCGGAGAGACCCAGTACTTC.